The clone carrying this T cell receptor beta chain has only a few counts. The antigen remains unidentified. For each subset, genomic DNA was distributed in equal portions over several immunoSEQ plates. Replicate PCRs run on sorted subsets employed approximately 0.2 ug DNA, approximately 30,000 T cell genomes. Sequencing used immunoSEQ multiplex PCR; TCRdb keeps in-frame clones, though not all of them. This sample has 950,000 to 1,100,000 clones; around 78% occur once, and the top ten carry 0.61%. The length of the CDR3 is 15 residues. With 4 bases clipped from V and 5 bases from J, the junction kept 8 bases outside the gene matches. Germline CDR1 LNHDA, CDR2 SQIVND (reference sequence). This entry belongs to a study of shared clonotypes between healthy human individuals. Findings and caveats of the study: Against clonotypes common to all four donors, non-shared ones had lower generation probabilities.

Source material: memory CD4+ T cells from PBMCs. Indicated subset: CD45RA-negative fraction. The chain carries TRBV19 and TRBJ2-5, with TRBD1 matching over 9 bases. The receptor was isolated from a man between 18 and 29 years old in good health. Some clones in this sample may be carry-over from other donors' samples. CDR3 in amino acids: CASSRLRQGGETQYF. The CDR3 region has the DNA TGTGCCAGTAGTAGACTTCGACAGGGGGGGGAGACCCAGTACTTC.